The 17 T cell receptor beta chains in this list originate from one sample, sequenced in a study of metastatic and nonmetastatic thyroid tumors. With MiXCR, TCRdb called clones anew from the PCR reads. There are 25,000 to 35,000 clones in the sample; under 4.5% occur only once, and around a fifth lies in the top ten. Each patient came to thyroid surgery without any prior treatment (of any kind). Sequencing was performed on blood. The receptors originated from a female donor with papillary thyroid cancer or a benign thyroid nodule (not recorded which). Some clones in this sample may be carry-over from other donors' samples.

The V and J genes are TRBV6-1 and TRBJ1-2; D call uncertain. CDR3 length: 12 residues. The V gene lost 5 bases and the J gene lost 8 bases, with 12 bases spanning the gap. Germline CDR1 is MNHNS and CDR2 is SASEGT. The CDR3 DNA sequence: TGTGCCAGCAGTACCCCACTCGGGGGCTACACCTTC. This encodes CASSTPLGGYTF.

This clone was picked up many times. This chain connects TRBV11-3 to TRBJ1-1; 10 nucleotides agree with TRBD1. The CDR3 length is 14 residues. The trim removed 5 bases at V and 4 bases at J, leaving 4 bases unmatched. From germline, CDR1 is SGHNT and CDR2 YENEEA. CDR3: CASSPRQGATEAFF. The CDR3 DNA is TGTGCCAGCAGCCCACGACAGGGGGCCACTGAAGCTTTCTTT.

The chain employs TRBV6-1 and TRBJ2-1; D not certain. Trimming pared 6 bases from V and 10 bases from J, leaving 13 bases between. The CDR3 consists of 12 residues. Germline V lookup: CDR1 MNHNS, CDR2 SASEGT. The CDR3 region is CASREHLGEQFF. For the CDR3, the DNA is TGTGCCAGCAGAGAACATTTGGGGGAGCAGTTCTTC.

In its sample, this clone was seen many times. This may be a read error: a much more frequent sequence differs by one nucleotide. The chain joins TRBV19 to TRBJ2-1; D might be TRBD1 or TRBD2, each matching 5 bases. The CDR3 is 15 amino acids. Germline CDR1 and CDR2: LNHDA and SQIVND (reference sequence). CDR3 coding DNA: TGTGCCAGTTGTAGGGACGGTAGCTCCTGCAATGAGCAGTTCTTC. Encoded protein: CASCRDGSSCNEQFF. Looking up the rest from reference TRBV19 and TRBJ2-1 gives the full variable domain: DGGITQSPKYLFRKEGQNVTLSCEQNLNHDAMYWYRQDPGQGLRLIYYSQIVNDFQKGDIAEGYSVSREKKESFPLTVTSAQKNPTAFYLCASCRDGSSCNEQFFGPGTRLTVL.

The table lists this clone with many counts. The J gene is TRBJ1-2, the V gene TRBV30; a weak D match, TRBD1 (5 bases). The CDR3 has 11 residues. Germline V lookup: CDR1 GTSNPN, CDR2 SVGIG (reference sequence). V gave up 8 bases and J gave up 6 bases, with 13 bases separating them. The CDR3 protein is CAEHQGDGYTF. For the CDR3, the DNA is TGTGCCGAGCACCAGGGCGATGGCTACACCTTC.

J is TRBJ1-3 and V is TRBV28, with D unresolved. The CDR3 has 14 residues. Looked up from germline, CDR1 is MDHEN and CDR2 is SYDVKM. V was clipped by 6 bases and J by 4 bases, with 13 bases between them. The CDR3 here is CASSPPDLGNTIYF. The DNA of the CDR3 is TGTGCCAGCAGCCCGCCGGACCTCGGAAACACCATATATTTT.

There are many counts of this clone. In nucleotides, the CDR3 is TGTGCCAGCTCACCTCTCACAGGGGGCATCGATGAGCAGTTCTTC. It translates to CASSPLTGGIDEQFF. The rearrangement links TRBV18 to TRBJ2-1, with 9 bases matching TRBD1. J was trimmed by 8 bases and V by 3 bases; bases with no gene match: 8. This CDR3 is 15 amino acids long. Per germline, CDR1 KGHSH and CDR2 LQKENI.

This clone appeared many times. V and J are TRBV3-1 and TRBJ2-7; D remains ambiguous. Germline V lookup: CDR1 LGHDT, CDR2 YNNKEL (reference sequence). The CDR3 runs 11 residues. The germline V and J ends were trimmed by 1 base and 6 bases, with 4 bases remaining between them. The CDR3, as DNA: TGTGCCAGCAGCCAAGGTCTCGAGCAGTACTTC. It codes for CASSQGLEQYF.

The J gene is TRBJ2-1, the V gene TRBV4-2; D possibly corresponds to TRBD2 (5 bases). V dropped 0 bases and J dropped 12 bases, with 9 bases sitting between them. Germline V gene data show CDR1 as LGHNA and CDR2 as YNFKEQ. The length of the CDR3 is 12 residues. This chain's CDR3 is CASSQEEGWQFF. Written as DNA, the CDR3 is TGTGCCAGCAGCCAAGAAGAGGGATGGCAGTTCTTC.

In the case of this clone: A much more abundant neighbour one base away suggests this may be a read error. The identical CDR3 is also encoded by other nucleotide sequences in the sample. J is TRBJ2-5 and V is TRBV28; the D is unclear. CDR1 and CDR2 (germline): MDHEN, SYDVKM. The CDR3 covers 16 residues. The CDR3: CASSLIARKVRETQYF. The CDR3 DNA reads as TGCGCCAGCAGTTTAATAGCTAGGAAGGTTAGAGAGACCCAGTACTTC.

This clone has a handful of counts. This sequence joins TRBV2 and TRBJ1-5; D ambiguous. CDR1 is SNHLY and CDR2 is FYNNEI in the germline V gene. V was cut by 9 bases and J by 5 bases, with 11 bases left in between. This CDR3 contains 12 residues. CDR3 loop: CASNGDYQPQHF. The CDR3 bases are TGTGCCAGTAACGGAGACTATCAGCCCCAGCATTTT. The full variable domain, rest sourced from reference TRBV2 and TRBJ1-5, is EPEVTQTPSHQVTQMGQEVILRCVPISNHLYFYWYRQILGQKVEFLVSFYNNEISEKSEIFDDQFSVERPDGSNFTLKIRSTKLEDSAMYFCASNGDYQPQHFGDGTRLSIL.

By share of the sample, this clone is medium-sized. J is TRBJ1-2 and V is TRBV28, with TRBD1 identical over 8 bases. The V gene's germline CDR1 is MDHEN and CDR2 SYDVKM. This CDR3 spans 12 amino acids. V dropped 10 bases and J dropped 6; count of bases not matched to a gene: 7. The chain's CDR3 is CATQTGVDGYTF. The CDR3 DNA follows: TGTGCCACCCAGACAGGGGTTGATGGCTACACCTTC.

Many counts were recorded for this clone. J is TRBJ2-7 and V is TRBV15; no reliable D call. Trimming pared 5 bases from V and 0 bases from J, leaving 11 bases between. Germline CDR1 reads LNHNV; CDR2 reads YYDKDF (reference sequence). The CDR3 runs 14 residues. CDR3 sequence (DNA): TGTGCCACCAGCCGGGCCATTAACTCCTACGAGCAGTACTTC. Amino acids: CATSRAINSYEQYF.

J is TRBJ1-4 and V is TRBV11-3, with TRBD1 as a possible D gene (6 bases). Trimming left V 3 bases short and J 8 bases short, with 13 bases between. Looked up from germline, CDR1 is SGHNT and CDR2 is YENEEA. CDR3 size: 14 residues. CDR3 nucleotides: TGTGCCAGCAGCTTCCGACAGGCTGGGGAAAAACTGTTTTTT. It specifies CASSFRQAGEKLFF.

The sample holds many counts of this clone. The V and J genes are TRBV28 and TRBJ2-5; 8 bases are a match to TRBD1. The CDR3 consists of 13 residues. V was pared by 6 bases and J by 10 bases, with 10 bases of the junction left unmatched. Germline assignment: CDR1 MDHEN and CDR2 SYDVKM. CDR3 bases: TGTGCCAGCAGGAAGACCGGGACAGGTATCCAGTACTTC. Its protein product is CASRKTGTGIQYF.

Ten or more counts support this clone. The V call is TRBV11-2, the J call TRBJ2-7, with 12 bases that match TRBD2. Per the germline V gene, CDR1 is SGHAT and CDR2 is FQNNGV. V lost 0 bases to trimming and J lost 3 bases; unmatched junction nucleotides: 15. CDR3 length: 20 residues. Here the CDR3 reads CASSLEQRRTSGNSVYEQYF. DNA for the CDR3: TGTGCCAGCAGCTTAGAACAAAGGAGGACTAGCGGGAATTCAGTCTACGAGCAGTACTTC.

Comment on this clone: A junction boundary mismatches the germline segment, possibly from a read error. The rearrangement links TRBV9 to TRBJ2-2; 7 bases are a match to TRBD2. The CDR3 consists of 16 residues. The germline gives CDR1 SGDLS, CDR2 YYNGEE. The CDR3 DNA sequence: TGTGCCAGCAGCGTAGATGGGAGGGTCAACACCTGGGAGCTGTTTTTT. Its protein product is CASSVDGRVNTWELFF. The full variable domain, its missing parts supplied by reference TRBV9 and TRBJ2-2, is DSGVTQTPKHLITATGQRVTLRCSPRSGDLSVYWYQQSLDQGLQFLIQYYNGEERAKGNILERFSAQQFPDLHSELNLSSLELGDSALYFCASSVDGRVNTWELFFGEGSRLTVL.